This entry concerns a single TCR beta chain. Antigen: not known. Method: immunoSEQ multiplex PCR; TCRdb's copy keeps in-frame clones and lacks some. The table has about 1.1 million clones, about four fifths seen once. The CDR3 is 15 residues long. The V gene's germline CDR1 is SGHNT and CDR2 YYREEE (reference sequence). V lost 2 bases and J 1 base, leaving 13 bases between the germline ends. The source of the sample is a study of shared clonotypes between healthy human individuals. Regarding the study as a whole: Sharing across four donors was highest in naive CD4 (roughly 5%) and lowest in memory CD8 (roughly 0.4%). Few donors restricted represented genetic and exposure-history diversity.

Sample: memory CD4+ T cells from PBMCs. The subset: CD45RA-negative fraction. The chain uses TRBV5-4 and TRBJ2-7, with D possibly being TRBD2 (6 bases). This clonotype originated in a man aged 18 to 30 in good health. Some clones in this sample may be carry-over from other donors' samples. CDR3 sequence reads: CASSLSGSGSYEQYF. In nucleotides, the CDR3 is TGTGCCAGCAGCTTATCCGGGAGCGGTTCCTACGAGCAGTACTTC.